The 21 T cell receptor beta chains in this list originate from one sample, sequenced in a study of T cells in localized non-small cell lung cancer (dated by TCRdb to the early 2020s). Library generation was performed with the immunoSEQ multiplex PCR assay. This immuneACCESS table, as held by TCRdb, lists in-frame sequences with V and J called but not all clones. Of the missing ones, under half trace to an unresolved V gene in checked studies; the others have no known cause. Across this sample there are roughly 3,100 clones, with around 30% seen only once. 15% of the sample is in the top ten clones. The sample in question was lung tumor tissue, obtained before any cancer treatment. These receptors originate from a female donor of 60 years or more with stage I lung adenocarcinoma.

This clone appeared a few times. The chain carries TRBV11-3 and TRBJ2-7; D gene ambiguous. The CDR3 contains 15 residues. V shed 1 base and J shed 3 bases, with 13 bases lying between them. CDR1 is SGHNT and CDR2 is YENEEA in the germline V gene. The chain's CDR3 is CASSLGGLRSYEQYF. The DNA of the CDR3 is TGTGCCAGCAGCTTAGGTGGGTTGAGGAGCTACGAGCAGTACTTC.

This clone counts as medium-sized. The chain is built from TRBV6-8 and TRBJ1-1, with TRBD1 matching 9 bases. The CDR3 spans 15 residues. The germline V gene has CDR1 MNHGY and CDR2 SAAAGT. V was pared by 6 bases and J by 6 bases, with 11 bases of the junction left unmatched. Written as DNA, the CDR3 is TGTGCCAGCAGAGCGACCGACAGGGGGATTTCTGAAGCTTTCTTT. Encoded protein: CASRATDRGISEAFF.

This clone was seen a few times. This rearrangement joins TRBV15 to TRBJ1-2, with D possibly matching TRBD1 (6 bases). The germline CDR1 and CDR2 sequences are LNHNV and YYDKDF (reference sequence). The CDR3 contains 15 residues. V lost 1 base and J lost 5, with 14 bases in between. The CDR3 DNA reads as TGTGCCACCAGCAGAGGATCGGGACAAGCTTATGGCTACACCTTC. Amino acids: CATSRGSGQAYGYTF.

This chain connects TRBV19 to TRBJ1-1, with D uncertain. V gave up 3 bases and J gave up 0 bases, with 8 bases separating them. Germline V lookup: CDR1 LNHDA, CDR2 SQIVND (reference sequence). This CDR3 contains 14 residues. The CDR3 coding sequence is TGTGCCAGTAGTATCGCGGCCATGAACACTGAAGCTTTCTTT. It specifies CASSIAAMNTEAFF.

This clone occurred a few times. This chain connects TRBV19 to TRBJ1-5, with TRBD1 matching 7 bases. Per the germline V gene, CDR1 is LNHDA and CDR2 is SQIVND (reference sequence). V lost 7 bases, J lost 4 bases, and 4 bases stayed unmatched. The CDR3 is made up of 13 amino acids. For the CDR3, the DNA is TGTGCCAGTACGGACAGGAGGAATCAGCCCCAGCATTTT. Residues: CASTDRRNQPQHF.

The J gene is TRBJ2-7, the V gene TRBV23-1, with D perhaps TRBD2 (6 bases). TRBV23-1 is classed as an ORF, of uncertain function. There are 14 residues in the CDR3. Trimming removed 6 bases from V and 3 bases from J, with 15 bases in between. CDR3 amino acids: CASSLRTGDYEQYF. The CDR3, as DNA: TGCGCCAGCAGCCTGCGAACGGGGGACTACGAGCAGTACTTC.

The V and J genes are TRBV11-3 and TRBJ1-2; D is undetermined. The CDR3 spans 14 residues. Trimming shortened V by 7 bases and J by 6 bases, and 18 bases separated the two germline ends. CDR1 is SGHNT and CDR2 is YENEEA in the germline V gene. The CDR3 reads CASNSWAGEDGYTF. The DNA of the CDR3 is TGTGCCAGCAACTCTTGGGCAGGTGAAGATGGCTACACCTTC.

This clone is labeled medium-sized. The chain recombines TRBV11-3 with TRBJ2-7; the match to TRBD1 covers 10 bases. Looked up from germline, CDR1 is SGHNT and CDR2 is YENEEA. V gave up 3 bases and J gave up 2 bases; unmatched junction bases: 4. CDR3 length: 15 residues. CDR3 DNA sequence: TGTGCCAGCAGCTTTTCGGGACAGGGGACCTACGAGCAGTACTTC. This gives the protein CASSFSGQGTYEQYF. The full variable domain, rest sourced from reference TRBV11-3 and TRBJ2-7, is EAGVVQSPRYKIIEKKQPVAFWCNPISGHNTLYWYLQNLGQGPELLIRYENEEAVDDSQLPKDRFSAERLKGVDSTLKIQPAELGDSAVYLCASSFSGQGTYEQYFGPGTRLTVT.

The gene calls are TRBV6-8 and TRBJ2-7; D possibly uses TRBD1 or TRBD2 (6 bases each). The CDR3 extends over 12 amino acids. V lost 4 bases and J lost 4, with 8 bases in between. From germline, CDR1 is MNHGY and CDR2 SAAAGT. This CDR3 is CASSLGGYEQYF. CDR3 nucleotides: TGTGCCAGCAGTTTAGGGGGGTACGAGCAGTACTTC.

This clone was recorded a few times. The rearrangement uses TRBV2 and TRBJ1-3; D not resolved. Trimming pared 5 bases from V and 7 bases from J, leaving 9 bases between. This CDR3 region has 12 residues. Germline V lookup: CDR1 SNHLY, CDR2 FYNNEI. The CDR3 reads CASSFRSNTIYF. Here the CDR3 DNA reads TGTGCCAGCAGTTTCCGTTCGAACACCATATATTTT.

This clone was observed a few times. The chain is built from TRBV11-3 and TRBJ2-1, with TRBD1 matching 11 bases. Looked up from germline, CDR1 is SGHNT and CDR2 is YENEEA. V lost 6 bases to trimming and J lost 6 bases; unmatched junction nucleotides: 7. The CDR3 runs to 15 residues. The CDR3: CASSSGTGGSNEQFF. In nucleotides, the CDR3 is TGTGCCAGCAGTTCCGGGACAGGGGGTTCCAATGAGCAGTTCTTC.

The genes are TRBV11-3 and TRBJ1-1; D is possibly TRBD1 (6 bases). This CDR3 has 15 amino acids. V lost 5 bases to trimming and J lost 1 base, with 14 bases between them. Per the germline V gene, CDR1 is SGHNT and CDR2 is YENEEA. This CDR3 is CASSTGRLGNTEAFF. The CDR3 coding sequence is TGTGCCAGCAGCACAGGGAGACTGGGGAACACTGAAGCTTTCTTT.

This chain uses TRBV11-3 with TRBJ2-7; 10 nucleotides line up with TRBD1. The CDR3 extends over 15 amino acids. Germline V gives CDR1 SGHNT, CDR2 YENEEA. J gave up 2 bases and V 5 bases, and 6 bases lay outside the gene matches. The CDR3 here is CASSLGTGAPYEQYF. For the CDR3, the DNA is TGTGCCAGCAGCCTCGGGACAGGGGCTCCCTACGAGCAGTACTTC.

The chain carries TRBV5-1 and TRBJ1-2; D gene ambiguous. This CDR3 region has 15 residues. Trimming removed 0 bases from V and 0 bases from J, with 9 bases in between. Germline CDR1 reads SGHRS; CDR2 reads YFSETQ. CDR3 sequence (DNA): TGCGCCAGCAGCTTGGCACTCTCCACTAACTATGGCTACACCTTC. This encodes CASSLALSTNYGYTF.

This clone was detected a few times. V usage is TRBV2 and J usage is TRBJ2-5; 8 bases match TRBD1. This CDR3 is built from 12 residues. CDR1 SNHLY and CDR2 FYNNEI come from the germline V gene. Trimming cost V 7 bases and J 9 bases; bases outside gene matches: 7. CDR3 in DNA: TGTGCCAGCAACCCAGGGGGCACGGCCCAGTACTTC. It encodes CASNPGGTAQYF.

This chain links TRBV11-3 with TRBJ1-2; TRBD1 matches 8 bases. This CDR3 spans 14 amino acids. Germline loops: CDR1 SGHNT, CDR2 YENEEA. V trimming: 3 bases; J trimming: 7 bases; junction bases outside the gene matches: 7. The CDR3 loop reads CASSLGGQGGGYTF. The CDR3 nucleotides are TGTGCCAGCAGCTTGGGAGGACAGGGCGGTGGCTACACCTTC.

This clone was seen more than once but under ten times. This rearrangement joins TRBV6-4 to TRBJ1-2; D unclear. Germline CDR1 and CDR2: MRHNA and SNTAGT. V gave up 4 bases and J gave up 8 bases, with 8 bases separating them. The CDR3 covers 11 residues. CDR3 protein: CASSAGSGYTF. CDR3 sequence (DNA): TGTGCCAGCAGTGCGGGGTCCGGCTACACCTTC.

The V and J genes are TRBV14 and TRBJ2-5; D is undetermined. Trimming pared 3 bases from V and 0 bases from J, leaving 2 bases between. The CDR3 has 12 residues. Per the germline V gene, CDR1 is SGHDN and CDR2 is FVKESK. CDR3 in DNA: TGTGCCAGCAGCCATAACCAAGAGACCCAGTACTTC. It codes for CASSHNQETQYF.

The V and J genes are TRBV19 and TRBJ2-3; TRBD1 matches at 8 bases. This CDR3 is built from 15 residues. Germline CDR1 reads LNHDA; CDR2 reads SQIVND (reference sequence). Losses at the gene ends were 3 bases for V and 5 bases for J; bases not matched to a gene: 7. The CDR3 nucleotides are TGTGCCAGTAGTATCGACAGGGGCAGGAAAGATACGCAGTATTTT. Its protein is CASSIDRGRKDTQYF.

Within the sample, this clone is medium-sized. This rearrangement joins TRBV11-3 to TRBJ1-6, with D perhaps TRBD1 (5 bases). The CDR3 is 15 residues long. The germline V gene encodes CDR1 SGHNT and CDR2 YENEEA. V was trimmed by 2 bases and J by 8 bases, leaving 13 bases between them. The CDR3 here is CASSLSAGPYSPLHF. The CDR3 region has the DNA TGTGCCAGCAGCTTAAGCGCAGGGCCTTATTCACCCCTCCACTTT.

This chain connects TRBV30 to TRBJ1-4; weak D call: TRBD1 (6 bases). The CDR3 totals 14 residues. The germline V gene encodes CDR1 GTSNPN and CDR2 SVGIG (reference sequence). V lost 5 bases and J 9 bases, leaving 19 bases between the germline ends. The chain's CDR3 is CAWALGRGTQKLFF. CDR3 DNA sequence: TGTGCCTGGGCCTTAGGGCGGGGGACACAAAAACTGTTTTTT. Supplemented by reference TRBV30 and TRBJ1-4, the full variable domain reads SQTIHQWPATLVQPVGSPLSLECTVEGTSNPNLYWYRQAAGRGLQLLFYSVGIGQISSEVPQNLSASRPQDRQFILSSKKLLLSDSGFYLCAWALGRGTQKLFFGSGTQLSVL.